This TCR beta chain is drawn from a study of CD8 T cells in Susac syndrome. Study information: Patients with Susac syndrome were therapy-naive, treated with corticosteroids, or treated with intravenous immunoglobulin alone when blood was collected.

Reverse transcription of about 0.45 to 1 ug RNA was carried out with random hexamers. TCRdb redid the calling of the immunoSEQ multiplex PCR reads with MiXCR, one entry per CDR3 protein. The repertoire consists of hundreds of thousands of distinct CDR3 sequences, with 95% to 97% occurring once and the leading ten covering roughly 0.1%. Patients having Susac syndrome satisfied recently defined diagnostic criteria for definite or probable disease. The length of the CDR3 is 14 residues. V was cut by 3 bases and J by 3 bases, with 15 bases left in between. From germline, CDR1 is GTSNPN and CDR2 SVGIG (reference sequence).

V and J are TRBV30 and TRBJ2-7; D not resolved. Material: CD4+ T cells from PBMCs. This sequence was found in a human donor with Susac syndrome. The CDR3 bases are TGTGCCTGGAGGTCTGACCTACCCAGCTACGAGCAGTACTTC. Translated, it gives CAWRSDLPSYEQYF.